This T cell receptor beta chain derives from a study of metastatic and nonmetastatic thyroid tumors. Whole-study context: Repertoire data that came from the blood and tumor or nodule tissue of malignant and benign thyroid patients were compared.

Study-wide results and caveats: Reports indicated that malignant thyroid tumors showed significantly higher TCR beta diversity than benign nodules did, in blood and tumor.

With MiXCR, TCRdb reprocessed the PCR reads. Among about 24,000 clones listed, 19% were seen once. This CDR3 region has 14 residues. CDR1 and CDR2 (germline): LNHDA, SQIVND (reference sequence). With 8 bases removed from V and 0 bases from J, the gap between germline ends came to 14 bases. Treatment of any kind had been given to no patient before thyroid surgery. In its sample, this clone was seen a few times. The antigen is not known. The sample consisted of blood. The receptor was isolated from a male donor with papillary thyroid cancer or a benign thyroid nodule (not recorded which). Some clones in this sample may be carry-over from other donors' samples. This rearrangement joins TRBV19 to TRBJ2-7; D is perhaps TRBD1 (6 bases). Here the CDR3 reads CASRSQDSSYEQYF. Written as DNA, the CDR3 is TGTGCCAGTCGCTCACAGGACAGCTCCTACGAGCAGTACTTC.